The clone carrying this T cell receptor (beta chain) was recorded many times. TCRdb called the 5' RACE reads again in MiXCR, with one record for every CDR3 protein. The data show fewer than 250,000 distinct CDR3 sequences, less than 10% seen once. The entry originates in a study of identical twins. Germline-derived CDR1 and CDR2 are SGDLS and YYNGEE. The V gene lost 3 bases and the J gene lost 2 bases, with 6 bases spanning the gap. CDR3 length: 13 amino acids. The sequenced sample was memory (CD45RO+) T cells sorted from blood. The rearrangement joins TRBV9 to TRBJ2-1; D tentatively reads TRBD1 or TRBD2 (5 bases each). This sequence originates from a woman in her late teens or twenties in good health. CDR3: CASSGDAYNEQFF. CDR3 coding DNA: TGTGCCAGCAGCGGGGACGCCTACAATGAGCAGTTCTTC.